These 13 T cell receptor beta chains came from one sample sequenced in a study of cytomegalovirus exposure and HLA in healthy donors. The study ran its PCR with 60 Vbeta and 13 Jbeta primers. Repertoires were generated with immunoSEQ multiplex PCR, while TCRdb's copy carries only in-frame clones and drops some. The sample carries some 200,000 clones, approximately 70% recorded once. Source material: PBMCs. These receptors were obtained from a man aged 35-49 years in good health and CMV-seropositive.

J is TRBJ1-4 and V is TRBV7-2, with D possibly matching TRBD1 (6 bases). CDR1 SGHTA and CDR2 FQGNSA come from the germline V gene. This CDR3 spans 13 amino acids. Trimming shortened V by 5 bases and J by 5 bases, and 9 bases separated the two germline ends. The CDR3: CASSRGGNEKLFF. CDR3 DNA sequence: TGTGCCAGCAGCAGGGGGGGGAATGAAAAACTGTTTTTT.

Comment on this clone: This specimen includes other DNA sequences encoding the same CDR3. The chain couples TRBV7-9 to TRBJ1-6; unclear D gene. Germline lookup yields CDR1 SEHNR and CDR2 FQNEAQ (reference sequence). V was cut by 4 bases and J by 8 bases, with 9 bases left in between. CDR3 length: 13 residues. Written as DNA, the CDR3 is TGTGCCAGCAGCTCGGGGAGAGATTCACCCCTCCACTTT. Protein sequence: CASSSGRDSPLHF. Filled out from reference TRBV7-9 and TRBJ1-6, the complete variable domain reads DTGVSQNPRHKITKRGQNVTFRCDPISEHNRLYWYRQTLGQGPEFLTYFQNEAQLEKSRLLSDRFSAERPKGSFSTLEIQRTEQGDSAMYLCASSSGRDSPLHFGNGTRLTVT.

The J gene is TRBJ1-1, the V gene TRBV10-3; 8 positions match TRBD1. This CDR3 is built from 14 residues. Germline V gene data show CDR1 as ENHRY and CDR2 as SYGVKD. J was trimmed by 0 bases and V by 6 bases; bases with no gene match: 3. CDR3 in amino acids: CAISLDRVNTEAFF. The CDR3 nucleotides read TGTGCCATCAGCCTGGACAGGGTGAACACTGAAGCTTTCTTT.

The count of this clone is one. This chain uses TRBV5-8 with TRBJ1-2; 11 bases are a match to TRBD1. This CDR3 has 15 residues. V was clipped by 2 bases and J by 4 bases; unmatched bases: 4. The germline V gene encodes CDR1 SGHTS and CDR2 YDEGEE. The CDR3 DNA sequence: TGTGCCAGCAGCTTAGGACAGGGGGCACGCTATGGCTACACCTTC. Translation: CASSLGQGARYGYTF.

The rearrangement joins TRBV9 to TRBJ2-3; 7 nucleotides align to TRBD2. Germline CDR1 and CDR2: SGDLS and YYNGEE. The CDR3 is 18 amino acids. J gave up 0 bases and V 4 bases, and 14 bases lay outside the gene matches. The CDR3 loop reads CASSPSPLGGKSTDTQYF. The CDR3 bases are TGTGCCAGCAGCCCGAGCCCTTTGGGGGGGAAGAGCACAGATACGCAGTATTTT. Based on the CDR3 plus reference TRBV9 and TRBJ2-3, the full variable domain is DSGVTQTPKHLITATGQRVTLRCSPRSGDLSVYWYQQSLDQGLQFLIQYYNGEERAKGNILERFSAQQFPDLHSELNLSSLELGDSALYFCASSPSPLGGKSTDTQYFGPGTRLTVL.

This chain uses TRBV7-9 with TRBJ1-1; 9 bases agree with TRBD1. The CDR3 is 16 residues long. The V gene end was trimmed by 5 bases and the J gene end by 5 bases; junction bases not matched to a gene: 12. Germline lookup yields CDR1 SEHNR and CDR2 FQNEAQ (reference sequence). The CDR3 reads CASSPPGTGRRTEAFF. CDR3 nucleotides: TGTGCCAGCAGCCCTCCTGGGACAGGGCGTCGGACTGAAGCTTTCTTT.

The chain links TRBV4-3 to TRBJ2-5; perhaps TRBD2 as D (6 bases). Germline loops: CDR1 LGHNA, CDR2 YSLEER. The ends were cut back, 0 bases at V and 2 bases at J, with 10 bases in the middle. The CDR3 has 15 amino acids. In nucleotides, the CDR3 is TGCGCCAGCAGCCAAGAAGGGGCGGGGCAAGAGACCCAGTACTTC. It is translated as CASSQEGAGQETQYF.

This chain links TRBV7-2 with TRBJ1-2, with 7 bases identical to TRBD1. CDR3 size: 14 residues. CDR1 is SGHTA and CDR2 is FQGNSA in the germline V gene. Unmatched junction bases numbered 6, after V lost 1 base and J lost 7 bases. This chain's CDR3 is CASSLVTGDSGYTF. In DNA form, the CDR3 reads TGTGCCAGCAGCTTAGTAACAGGGGATTCTGGCTACACCTTC.

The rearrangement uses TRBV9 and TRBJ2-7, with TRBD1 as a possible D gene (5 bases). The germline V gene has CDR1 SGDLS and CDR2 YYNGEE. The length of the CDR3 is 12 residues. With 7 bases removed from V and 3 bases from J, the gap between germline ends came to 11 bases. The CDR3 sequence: CASSRQGYEQYF. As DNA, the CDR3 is TGTGCCAGCTCCCGGCAGGGCTACGAGCAGTACTTC.

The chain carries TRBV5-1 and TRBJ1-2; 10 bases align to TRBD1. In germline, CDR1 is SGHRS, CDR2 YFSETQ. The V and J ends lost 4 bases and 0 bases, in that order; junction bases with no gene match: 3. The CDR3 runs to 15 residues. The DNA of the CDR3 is TGCGCCAGCAGCCAAGGACAGGGGGCTAACTATGGCTACACCTTC. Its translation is CASSQGQGANYGYTF.

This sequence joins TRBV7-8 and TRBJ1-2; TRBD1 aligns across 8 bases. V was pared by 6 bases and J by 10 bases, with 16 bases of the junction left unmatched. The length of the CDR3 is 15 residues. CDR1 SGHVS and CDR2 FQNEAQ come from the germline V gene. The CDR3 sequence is CASSTGTGYVVYYTF. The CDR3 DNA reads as TGTGCCAGCAGTACTGGGACAGGCTATGTTGTCTACTACACCTTC.

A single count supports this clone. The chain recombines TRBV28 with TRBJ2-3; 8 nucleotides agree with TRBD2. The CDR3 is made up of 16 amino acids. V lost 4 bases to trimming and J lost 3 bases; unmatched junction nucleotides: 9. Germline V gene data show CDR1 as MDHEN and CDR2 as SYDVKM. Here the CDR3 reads CASSSPGSGGTDTQYF. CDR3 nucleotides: TGTGCCAGCAGTTCCCCTGGGAGCGGGGGTACAGATACGCAGTATTTT.

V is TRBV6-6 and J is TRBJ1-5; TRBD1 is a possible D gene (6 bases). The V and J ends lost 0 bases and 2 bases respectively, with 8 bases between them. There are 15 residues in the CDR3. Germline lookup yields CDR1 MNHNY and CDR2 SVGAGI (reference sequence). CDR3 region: CASSYSKGGNQPQHF. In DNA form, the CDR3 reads TGTGCCAGCAGTTACTCGAAGGGGGGCAATCAGCCCCAGCATTTT.